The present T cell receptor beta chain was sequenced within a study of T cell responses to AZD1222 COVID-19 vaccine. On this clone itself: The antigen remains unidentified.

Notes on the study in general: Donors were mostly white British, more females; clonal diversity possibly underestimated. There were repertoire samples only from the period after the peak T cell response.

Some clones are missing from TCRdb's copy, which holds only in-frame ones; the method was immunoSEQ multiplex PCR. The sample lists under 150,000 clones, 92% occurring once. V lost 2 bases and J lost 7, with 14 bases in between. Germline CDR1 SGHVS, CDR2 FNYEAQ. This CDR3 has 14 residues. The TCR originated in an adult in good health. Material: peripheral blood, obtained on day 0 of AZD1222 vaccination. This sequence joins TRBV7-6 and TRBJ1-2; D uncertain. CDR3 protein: CASSLRGDRLGYTF. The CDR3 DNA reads TGTGCCAGCAGCTTACGGGGAGATCGGCTTGGCTACACCTTC.